The 9 T cell receptor beta chains given below trace back to one sample, sequenced in a study of OX40 agonist ivuxolimab in advanced cancers. The method was immunoSEQ multiplex PCR; TCRdb's version includes in-frame clones alone and lacks a portion of them. Altogether tens of thousands of clones are present, about 85% being singletons, with the ten largest covering about 1.8%. The source material was CD4+ or CD8+ T cells sorted from blood, sampled in a trial of the OX40 agonist ivuxolimab. Every receptor here comes from an adult with an advanced solid tumor such as melanoma, head and neck, liver or kidney cancer.

The V and J genes are TRBV11-2 and TRBJ2-1; 15 bases line up with TRBD2. The CDR3 is 18 amino acids. The junction had 10 bases not matched to a gene; V was cut back by 7 bases and J by 3 bases. CDR1 is SGHAT and CDR2 is FQNNGV in the germline V gene. CDR3 sequence (DNA): TGTGCCAGCACCTACCGGACTAGCGGGAGGGCGTTCTACAATGAGCAGTTCTTC. It specifies CASTYRTSGRAFYNEQFF.

As to this clone: Given the absence of the conserved phenylalanine or tryptophan at the CDR3 end, a read error is likely. This chain connects TRBV7-2 to TRBJ1-2; unclear D gene. Trimming removed 5 bases from V and 4 bases from J, with 17 bases in between. CDR3 size: 15 residues. Germline CDR1 reads SGHTA; CDR2 reads FQGNSA. CDR3 protein: CASSHLGGIGYGYTL. CDR3 DNA sequence: TGTGCCAGCAGCCATCTAGGAGGGATAGGCTATGGCTACACCCTC.

The chain carries TRBV10-3 and TRBJ1-2, with a possible D match to TRBD1 (6 bases). V was cut by 5 bases and J by 6 bases, with 13 bases left in between. The germline V gene has CDR1 ENHRY and CDR2 SYGVKD. This CDR3 region has 13 residues. The CDR3 reads CAISPGTPDGYTF. Written as DNA, the CDR3 is TGTGCCATCAGTCCCGGGACACCCGATGGCTACACCTTC.

The chain recombines TRBV27 with TRBJ2-5; unclear D gene. The germline CDR1 and CDR2 sequences are MNHEY and SMNVEV (reference sequence). V was shortened by 6 bases and J by 5 bases, with 13 bases between the two germline ends. The CDR3 sequence is 13 residues long. Here the CDR3 reads CASSWGFWETQYF. The DNA of the CDR3 is TGTGCCAGCAGCTGGGGTTTTTGGGAGACCCAGTACTTC.

The V gene is TRBV7-8, the J gene TRBJ2-2; D possibly matches TRBD1 or TRBD2 (5 bases each). V was clipped by 5 bases and J by 1 base, with 8 bases between them. CDR3 length: 14 residues. Germline V gene lookup returns CDR1 SGHVS and CDR2 FQNEAQ. CDR3 bases: TGTGCCAGCAGCCGGGACCTGAACACCGGGGAGCTGTTTTTT. Amino acids: CASSRDLNTGELFF.

This chain uses TRBV19 with TRBJ2-1, with 8 bases that match TRBD2. There are 16 residues in the CDR3. Germline trimming cut 7 bases from V and 7 bases from J; bases unmatched to any gene: 15. Germline CDR1 is LNHDA and CDR2 is SQIVND (reference sequence). The CDR3 loop reads CASTDPGGAGRNEQFF. The CDR3 nucleotides are TGTGCCAGTACCGACCCCGGGGGGGCCGGTAGGAATGAGCAGTTCTTC.

V and J are TRBV5-1 and TRBJ1-1, with D possibly matching TRBD1 (5 bases). Between the trimmed V and J ends, which lost 0 bases and 3 bases, there was a span of 9 bases. The CDR3 loop spans 14 amino acids. Germline V lookup: CDR1 SGHRS, CDR2 YFSETQ. The CDR3 nucleotides are TGCGCCAGCAGCTTGGGGCCCAGGGACACTGAAGCTTTCTTT. Translation gives CASSLGPRDTEAFF.

The chain has TRBV27 and TRBJ2-3; D is unclear. Germline V lookup: CDR1 MNHEY, CDR2 SMNVEV (reference sequence). V lost 8 bases and J 4 bases, leaving 13 bases between the germline ends. The CDR3 has 13 residues. The CDR3 reads CASAWVASDTQYF. The DNA of the CDR3 is TGTGCCAGCGCTTGGGTGGCTTCAGATACGCAGTATTTT.

This rearrangement joins TRBV18 to TRBJ2-1; TRBD2 matches at 7 bases. Germline V gives CDR1 KGHSH, CDR2 LQKENI. J gave up 5 bases and V 6 bases, and 4 bases lay outside the gene matches. The CDR3 has 13 amino acids. CDR3 region: CASSPGLHNEQFF. CDR3 coding DNA: TGTGCCAGCTCGCCGGGACTACACAATGAGCAGTTCTTC.